Presented here are 4 T cell receptor beta chains from one specimen sequenced in a study of OX40 agonist ivuxolimab in advanced cancers. The library relied on the immunoSEQ multiplex PCR assay. What TCRdb holds here is the immuneACCESS table cut down to in-frame rearrangements. Part of the clones is not present; checked against another copy, under half of the missing clones reflect an unresolved V gene, and the others are unexplained. A total of tens of thousands of clones appear in this sample, just over 85% of them only once. The ten biggest clones cover roughly 0.9% of the sample. Material: CD4+ or CD8+ T cells sorted from blood, obtained in a trial of the OX40 agonist ivuxolimab. These receptors were obtained from an adult with an advanced solid tumor such as melanoma, head and neck, liver or kidney cancer.

The chain recombines TRBV6-6 with TRBJ2-7; no definite D call. The CDR3 extends over 15 amino acids. Per the germline V gene, CDR1 is MNHNY and CDR2 is SVGAGI (reference sequence). Trimming took 8 bases from V and 0 from J, leaving 17 bases between them. CDR3 bases: TGTGCCAGCTGGAAGGGCCTCAGAGGCTCCTACGAGCAGTACTTC. Protein: CASWKGLRGSYEQYF.

The chain links TRBV7-7 to TRBJ2-1; D gene unclear. The CDR3 extends over 14 amino acids. The germline V gene has CDR1 SSHAT and CDR2 FNYEAQ (reference sequence). The germline V and J ends were trimmed by 5 bases and 6 bases, with 14 bases remaining between them. The CDR3 protein is CASSLGPSGNEQFF. The DNA for the CDR3 is TGTGCCAGCAGCCTGGGTCCCTCCGGCAATGAGCAGTTCTTC.

This clone occurred once. V gene TRBV14 combines with J gene TRBJ2-5, with 10 bases matching TRBD1. CDR1 is SGHDN, CDR2 FVKESK, per germline. V was clipped by 1 base and J by 4 bases; unmatched bases: 6. The CDR3 covers 16 residues. The CDR3 DNA reads as TGTGCCAGCAGCCAAGGACAGGGGGCTTTCGGAGAGACCCAGTACTTC. This translates into CASSQGQGAFGETQYF.

The count of this clone is one. The chain couples TRBV5-4 to TRBJ2-7, with 12 bases matching TRBD1. The CDR3 covers 15 residues. Losses at the gene ends were 6 bases for V and 6 bases for J; bases not matched to a gene: 10. CDR1 and CDR2 (germline): SGHNT, YYREEE (reference sequence). The CDR3 DNA reads TGTGCCAGCACCCACATGGGACAGGGGGCTTTCGAGCAGTACTTC. This codes for CASTHMGQGAFEQYF.